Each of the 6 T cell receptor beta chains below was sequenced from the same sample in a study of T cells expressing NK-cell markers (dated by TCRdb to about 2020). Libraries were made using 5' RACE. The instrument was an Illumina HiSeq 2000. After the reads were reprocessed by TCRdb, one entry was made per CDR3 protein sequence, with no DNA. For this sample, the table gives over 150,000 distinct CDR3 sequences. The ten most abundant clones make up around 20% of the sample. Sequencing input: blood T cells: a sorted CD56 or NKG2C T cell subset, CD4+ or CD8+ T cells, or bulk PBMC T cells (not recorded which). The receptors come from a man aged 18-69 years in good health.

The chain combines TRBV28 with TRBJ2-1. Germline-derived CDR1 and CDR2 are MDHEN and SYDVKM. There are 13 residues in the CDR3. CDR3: CASRWGTGNEQFF.

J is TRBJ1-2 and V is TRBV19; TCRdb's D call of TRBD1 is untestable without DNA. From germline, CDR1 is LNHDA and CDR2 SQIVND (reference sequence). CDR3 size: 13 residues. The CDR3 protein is CASRNTDSYGYTF.

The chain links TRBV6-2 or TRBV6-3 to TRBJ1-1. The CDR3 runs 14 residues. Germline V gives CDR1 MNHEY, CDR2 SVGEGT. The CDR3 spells CASSDRIMNTEAFF.

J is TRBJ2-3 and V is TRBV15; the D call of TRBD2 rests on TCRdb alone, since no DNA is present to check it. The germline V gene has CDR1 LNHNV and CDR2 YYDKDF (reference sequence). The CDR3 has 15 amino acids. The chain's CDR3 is CATSRGEGGQDTQYF.

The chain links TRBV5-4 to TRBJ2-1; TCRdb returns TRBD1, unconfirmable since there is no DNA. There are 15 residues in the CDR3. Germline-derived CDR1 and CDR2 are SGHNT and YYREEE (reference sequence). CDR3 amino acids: CASSTKTGGYHVWFF. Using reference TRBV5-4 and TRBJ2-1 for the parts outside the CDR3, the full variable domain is ETGVTQSPTHLIKTRGQQVTLRCSSQSGHNTVSWYQQALGQGPQFIFQYYREEENGRGNFPPRFSGLQFPNYSSELNVNALELDDSALYLCASSTKTGGYHVWFFGPGTRLTVL.

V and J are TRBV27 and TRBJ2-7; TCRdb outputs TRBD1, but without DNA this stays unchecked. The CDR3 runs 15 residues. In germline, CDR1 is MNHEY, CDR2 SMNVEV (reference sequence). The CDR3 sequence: CASSPLGQGVYEQYF.